This TCR beta chain was identified in a study of CD8 T cells in ankylosing spondylitis. Findings of the study overall: Reportedly, significant enrichment of disease-linked clones occurred in matched ankylosing spondylitis synovial fluid. A TCR beta motif made of roughly eight highly homologous variants seemed typical of ankylosing spondylitis blood.

Concerning this clonotype itself: What it recognizes is unknown.

TCRdb re-analysed the 5' RACE reads in MiXCR, keeping a single row per CDR3 protein. The top ten clones hold around a fifth of a sample with over 700,000 distinct CDR3 sequences, around 17% of them seen once. Material for sequencing was blood, either unsorted or a sorted T cell fraction (not recorded which). This receptor was taken from a male donor with ankylosing spondylitis.

The CDR3 here is CSVPDGAEQYF. The DNA for the CDR3 is TGCAGCGTTCCGGACGGGGCCGAGCAGTACTTC. This chain uses TRBV29-1 with TRBJ2-7, with D perhaps assigned TRBD1 or TRBD2 (5 bases each). The CDR3 is made up of 11 amino acids. Trimming left V 5 bases short and J 6 bases short, with 11 bases between. Germline CDR1 reads SQVTM; CDR2 reads ANQGSEA.